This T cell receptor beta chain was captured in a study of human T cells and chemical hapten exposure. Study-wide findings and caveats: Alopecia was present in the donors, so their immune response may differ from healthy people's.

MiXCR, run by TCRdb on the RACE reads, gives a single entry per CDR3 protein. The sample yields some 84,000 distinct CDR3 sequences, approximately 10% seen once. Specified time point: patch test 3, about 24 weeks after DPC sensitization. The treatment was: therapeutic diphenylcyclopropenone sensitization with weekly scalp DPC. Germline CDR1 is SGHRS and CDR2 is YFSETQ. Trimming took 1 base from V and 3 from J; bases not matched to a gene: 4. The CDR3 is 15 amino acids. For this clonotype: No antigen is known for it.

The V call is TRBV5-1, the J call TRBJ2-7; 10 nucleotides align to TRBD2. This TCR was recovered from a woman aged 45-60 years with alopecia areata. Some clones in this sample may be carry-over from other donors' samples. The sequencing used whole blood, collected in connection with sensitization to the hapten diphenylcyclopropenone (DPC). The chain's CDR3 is CASSLLPSGSYEQYF. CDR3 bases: TGCGCCAGCAGCTTGCTTCCTAGCGGGAGCTACGAGCAGTACTTC.